One sample yielded the 21 T cell receptor beta chains listed below, sequenced in a study of blood T cell repertoires in COVID-19. Libraries were prepared by immunoSEQ multiplex PCR; TCRdb keeps only in-frame clonotypes and omits some of them. Here the sample spans over 100,000 clones, approximately 86% being singletons. Specimen: peripheral blood. The receptors were sampled from a man aged 35-49 years with acute or convalescent COVID-19.

This clone is a singleton in its sample. The rearrangement links TRBV4-3 to TRBJ2-1; 7 bases are shared with TRBD1. Trimming at V came to 0 bases and at J to 9 bases, leaving 11 bases not matched to a gene. CDR1 is LGHNA, CDR2 YSLEER, per germline. The CDR3 spans 16 residues. CDR3 amino acids: CASSQDTPTGVPEQFF. CDR3 sequence (DNA): TGCGCCAGCAGCCAAGATACCCCCACAGGGGTGCCTGAGCAGTTCTTC.

The chain links TRBV10-3 to TRBJ1-2; 7 positions agree with TRBD1. The CDR3 length is 14 residues. Losses at the gene ends were 4 bases for V and 4 bases for J; bases not matched to a gene: 6. Germline CDR1 and CDR2: ENHRY and SYGVKD. Here the CDR3 DNA reads TGTGCCATCAGTGTCGACAGGGAGAGCTATGGCTACACCTTC. Translation: CAISVDRESYGYTF.

A single count supports this clone. The chain combines TRBV25-1 with TRBJ2-1, with 7 bases identical to TRBD2. The V gene end was trimmed by 6 bases and the J gene end by 6 bases; junction bases not matched to a gene: 11. The CDR3 is 15 residues long. Germline values: CDR1 MGHDK, CDR2 SYGVNS. The CDR3 DNA is TGTGCCAGCAGCGTCCCCCGGGGGAGGGTCAATGAGCAGTTCTTC. This encodes CASSVPRGRVNEQFF.

The chain has TRBV5-1 and TRBJ2-5; 8 nucleotides align to TRBD2. CDR1 SGHRS and CDR2 YFSETQ come from the germline V gene. After removal of 4 bases from V and 4 bases from J, the junction contained 12 bases not matched to a gene. The CDR3 sequence is 16 residues long. The CDR3 coding sequence is TGCGCCAGCAGCAGCAGACTAGCGATGAGTGGAGAGACCCAGTACTTC. Its protein product is CASSSRLAMSGETQYF.

For the CDR3, the DNA is TGTGCCAGCAGCCAAGAGTCAGGGGGCTTTGAAAAACTGTTTTTT. This gives the protein CASSQESGGFEKLFF. The chain has TRBV3-1 (or the pseudogene TRBV3-2) and TRBJ1-4; 8 bases line up with TRBD1. Germline lookup yields CDR1 LGHDT and CDR2 YNNKEL (reference sequence). V shed 0 bases, J shed 7 bases, and the junction held 4 bases outside the gene matches. The CDR3 extends over 15 amino acids.

The CDR3 spells CASRQGSYNEQFF. Here the CDR3 DNA reads TGTGCCAGCAGACAGGGGTCCTACAATGAGCAGTTCTTC. The rearrangement uses TRBV27 and TRBJ2-1, with 7 bases fitting TRBD1. V gave up 6 bases and J gave up 1 base; unmatched junction bases: 0. Germline CDR1 and CDR2: MNHEY and SMNVEV (reference sequence). CDR3 length: 13 residues.

This clone is a singleton in its sample. This chain connects TRBV4-3 to TRBJ1-5; D possibly corresponds to TRBD1 (5 bases). The germline V gene has CDR1 LGHNA and CDR2 YSLEER. The V end was cut by 3 bases, the J end by 6 bases, with 12 bases between. CDR3 size: 14 residues. CDR3 region: CASSQGGGGQPQHF. CDR3 DNA sequence: TGCGCCAGCAGCCAGGGGGGGGGAGGTCAGCCCCAGCATTTT.

Note on this clone: Within the sample, other DNA sequences also encode this same CDR3. This chain uses TRBV6-2 or TRBV6-3 with TRBJ2-2, with TRBD2 matching 11 bases. Germline V lookup: CDR1 MNHEY, CDR2 SVGEGT. The CDR3 contains 15 residues. Germline trimming cut 3 bases from V and 3 bases from J; bases unmatched to any gene: 0. The CDR3: CASSYSGGDTGELFF. CDR3 nucleotides: TGTGCCAGCAGTTATAGCGGGGGGGACACCGGGGAGCTGTTTTTT.

V and J are TRBV7-2 and TRBJ1-4; possibly TRBD1 for D (5 bases). Germline V gene lookup returns CDR1 SGHTA and CDR2 FQGNSA. The CDR3 runs to 16 residues. The V and J ends lost 0 bases and 7 bases respectively, with 15 bases between them. The CDR3 DNA is TGTGCCAGCAGCTTAGCAGTAGGGCAGGGCCTTGAAAAACTGTTTTTT. Amino acids: CASSLAVGQGLEKLFF.

This sequence joins TRBV25-1 and TRBJ1-2, with D tentatively TRBD1 (5 bases). CDR3 length: 14 amino acids. Trimming removed 6 bases at V and 5 bases at J, with 16 bases between. Per germline, CDR1 MGHDK and CDR2 SYGVNS. As DNA, the CDR3 is TGTGCCAGCAGATTTAGGGGCAGAGCTTATGGCTACACCTTC. It is translated as CASRFRGRAYGYTF.

This rearrangement joins TRBV12-2 to TRBJ2-6; the DNA was not used to check the table's D call, TRBD2. TRBV12-2 is assigned pseudogene status. This CDR3 has 21 amino acids. CDR3 bases: TGTGCAAGTCGCTTACCCCCAGATGGGCTAGCGGGTCACTCTGGGGCCAACGTCCTGACTTTC. Encoded protein: CASRLPPDGLAGHSGANVLTF.

The chain links TRBV5-4 to TRBJ2-5, with TRBD2 matching 12 bases. This CDR3 spans 16 amino acids. In germline, CDR1 is SGHNT, CDR2 YYREEE (reference sequence). After removal of 4 bases from V and 5 bases from J, the junction contained 9 bases not matched to a gene. CDR3 DNA sequence: TGTGCCAGCAGCCTAAGGACTAGCGGGGCCGGGGAGACCCAGTACTTC. This gives the protein CASSLRTSGAGETQYF.

The chain recombines TRBV10-1 with TRBJ2-5, with 7 bases lining up with TRBD2. Germline assignment: CDR1 WNHNN and CDR2 SYGVQD (reference sequence). There are 13 residues in the CDR3. J gave up 2 bases and V 10 bases, and 7 bases lay outside the gene matches. CDR3 DNA: TGCGCCACCTCAACTAGCGCGCAAGAGACCCAGTACTTC. This encodes CATSTSAQETQYF.

This chain uses TRBV5-4 with TRBJ2-1; perhaps TRBD2 as D (6 bases). From germline, CDR1 is SGHNT and CDR2 YYREEE (reference sequence). V lost 10 bases and J lost 3, with 14 bases in between. The length of the CDR3 is 13 residues. The CDR3 coding sequence is TGTGCCGTAGCCCCCGGGGGCTACAATGAGCAGTTCTTC. Translating it yields CAVAPGGYNEQFF.

This rearrangement joins TRBV14 to TRBJ2-7; 7 bases map to TRBD2. The V gene end was trimmed by 0 bases and the J gene end by 3 bases; junction bases not matched to a gene: 8. This CDR3 spans 16 amino acids. Germline V gene lookup returns CDR1 SGHDN and CDR2 FVKESK. CDR3 amino acids: CASSQDRRLAFYEQYF. CDR3 DNA: TGTGCCAGCAGCCAAGATAGAAGACTAGCCTTCTACGAGCAGTACTTC.

This chain joins TRBV19 and TRBJ1-2; 9 bases are shared with TRBD1. The V gene end was trimmed by 6 bases and the J gene end by 6 bases; junction bases not matched to a gene: 8. CDR3 size: 14 residues. Germline values: CDR1 LNHDA, CDR2 SQIVND (reference sequence). In nucleotides, the CDR3 is TGTGCCAGTAGCCGGGACAGGGTTAGGAATGGCTACACCTTC. Its protein product is CASSRDRVRNGYTF.

The V and J genes are TRBV10-2 and TRBJ1-1, with 8 positions matching TRBD1. J lost 0 bases, V lost 0 bases, and 12 bases had no gene match. CDR1 WSHSY and CDR2 SAAADI come from the germline V gene. The CDR3 contains 19 residues. In nucleotides, the CDR3 is TGCGCCAGCAGTGAGTCAATGTGGCAGGGGGCTTCGGTGAACACTGAAGCTTTCTTT. Its translation is CASSESMWQGASVNTEAFF.

This rearrangement joins TRBV7-2 to TRBJ2-2; maybe TRBD2 (6 bases). This CDR3 has 15 amino acids. V lost 2 bases, J lost 2 bases, and 9 bases lay in between. Germline V lookup: CDR1 SGHTA, CDR2 FQGNSA. For the CDR3, the DNA is TGTGCCAGCAGCTTACGGGACTTCAACACCGGGGAGCTGTTTTTT. It specifies CASSLRDFNTGELFF.

The chain couples TRBV5-8 to TRBJ1-1, with 9 bases aligning to TRBD1. Germline trimming cut 0 bases from V and 1 base from J; bases unmatched to any gene: 4. Germline CDR1 is SGHTS and CDR2 is YDEGEE. This CDR3 contains 16 residues. CDR3 DNA: TGTGCCAGCAGCTTGGAGACAGGGGGGCCGAACACTGAAGCTTTCTTT. Translation: CASSLETGGPNTEAFF. Looking up the rest from reference TRBV5-8 and TRBJ1-1 gives the full variable domain: EAGVTQSPTHLIKTRGQQATLRCSPISGHTSVYWYQQALGLGLQFLLWYDEGEERNRGNFPPRFSGRQFPNYSSELNVNALELEDSALYLCASSLETGGPNTEAFFGQGTRLTVV.

In the case of this clone: Compared with germline, one end of the junction differs, possibly owing to a read error. The chain combines TRBV5-6 with TRBJ2-3, with 12 bases lining up with TRBD2. Germline CDR1 reads SGHDT; CDR2 reads YYEEEE. CDR3 size: 16 residues. DNA of the CDR3: TGTGCCAGCAGTTTGGTTGGACTAGCGGGGATCCATACGCAGTATTTT. As protein: CASSLVGLAGIHTQYF. Drawing the rest from reference TRBV5-6 and TRBJ2-3, the complete variable domain is DAGVTQSPTHLIKTRGQQVTLRCSPKSGHDTVSWYQQALGQGPQFIFQYYEEEERQRGNFPDRFSGHQFPNYSSELNVNALLLGDSALYLCASSLVGLAGIHTQYFGPGTRLTVL.

The rearrangement links TRBV5-1 to TRBJ1-1, with a weak D call TRBD1 (5 bases). The germline CDR1 and CDR2 sequences are SGHRS and YFSETQ. This CDR3 has 15 amino acids. V shed 4 bases and J shed 3 bases, with 16 bases lying between them. For the CDR3, the DNA is TGCGCCAGCAGCCCGGGACCGACTAGAGACACTGAAGCTTTCTTT. This translates into CASSPGPTRDTEAFF.